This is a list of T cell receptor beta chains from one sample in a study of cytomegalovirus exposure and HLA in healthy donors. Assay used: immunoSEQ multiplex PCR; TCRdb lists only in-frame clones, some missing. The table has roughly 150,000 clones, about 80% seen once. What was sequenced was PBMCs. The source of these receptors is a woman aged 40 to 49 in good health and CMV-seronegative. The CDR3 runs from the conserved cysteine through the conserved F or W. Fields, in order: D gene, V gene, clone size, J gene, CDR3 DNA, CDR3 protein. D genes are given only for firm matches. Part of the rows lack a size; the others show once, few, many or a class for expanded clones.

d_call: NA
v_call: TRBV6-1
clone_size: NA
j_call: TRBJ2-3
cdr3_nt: TGTGCCAGCAGTGAGGGCCACAGAGATACGCAGTATTTT
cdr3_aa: CASSEGHRDTQYF

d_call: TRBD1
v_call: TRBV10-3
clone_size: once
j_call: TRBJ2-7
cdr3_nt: TGTGCCACATACTCCGGGACAGGGTCAGAGCAGTACTTC
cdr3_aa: CATYSGTGSEQYF

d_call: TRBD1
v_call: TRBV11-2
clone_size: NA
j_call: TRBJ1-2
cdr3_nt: TGTGCCAGCAGCTTATTGACAGGGGACAAGGACTATGGCTACACCTTC
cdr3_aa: CASSLLTGDKDYGYTF

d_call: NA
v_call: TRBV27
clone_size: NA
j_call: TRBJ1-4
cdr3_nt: TGTGCCAGCAGTTTAATAGGGGGAGGGGAAAAACTGTTTTTT
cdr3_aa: CASSLIGGGEKLFF

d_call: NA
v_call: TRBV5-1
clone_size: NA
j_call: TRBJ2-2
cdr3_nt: TGCGCCAGCAGCCCGTTGACGGGGTTGAACACCGGGGAGCTGTTTTTT
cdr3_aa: CASSPLTGLNTGELFF

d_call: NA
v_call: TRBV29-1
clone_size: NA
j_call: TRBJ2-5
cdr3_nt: TGCAGCGTTGAAAGGCGGGGAGAAGAGACCCAGTACTTC
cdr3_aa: CSVERRGEETQYF

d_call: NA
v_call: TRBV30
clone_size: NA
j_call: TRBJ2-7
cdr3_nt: TGTGCCTCGGGGGTGTGGGAGCAGTACTTC
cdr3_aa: CASGVWEQYF

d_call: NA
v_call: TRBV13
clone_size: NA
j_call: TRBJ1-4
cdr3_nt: TGTGCCAGCAGCTCTCGTAGGGAGGGTAATGAAAAACTGTTTTTT
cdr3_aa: CASSSRREGNEKLFF

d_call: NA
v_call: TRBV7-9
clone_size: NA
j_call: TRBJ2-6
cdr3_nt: TGTGCCAGCAGCCCAGACTCGGCGGACTGGAGCTCTGGGGCCAACGTCCTGACTTTC
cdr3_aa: CASSPDSADWSSGANVLTF

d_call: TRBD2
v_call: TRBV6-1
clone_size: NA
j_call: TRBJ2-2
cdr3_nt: TGTGCCTCAAAGGGGACTAGCGCGGCCACCGGGGAGCTGTTTTTT
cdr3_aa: CASKGTSAATGELFF

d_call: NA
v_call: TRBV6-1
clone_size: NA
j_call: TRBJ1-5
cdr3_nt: TGTGCCAGCAGTGAAGCAAGAGGATATCAGCCCCAGCATTTT
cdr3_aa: CASSEARGYQPQHF

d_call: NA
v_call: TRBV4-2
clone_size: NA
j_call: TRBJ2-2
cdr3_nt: TGTGCCAGCAGCCTTGGGACTTCGAACACCGGGGAGCTGTTTTTT
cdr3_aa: CASSLGTSNTGELFF

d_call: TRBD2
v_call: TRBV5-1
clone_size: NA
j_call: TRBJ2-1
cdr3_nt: TGCGCCAGCAGCTTGGAGGGACTAGCGATCAATGAGCAGTTCTTC
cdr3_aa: CASSLEGLAINEQFF

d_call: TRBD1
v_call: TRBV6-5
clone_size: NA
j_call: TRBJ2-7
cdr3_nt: TGTGCCAGCAGCCGAGGCACAGGGGCTTTTTCCGAGCAGTACTTC
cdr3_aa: CASSRGTGAFSEQYF

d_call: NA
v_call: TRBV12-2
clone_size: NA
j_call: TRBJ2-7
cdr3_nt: TGTGCAAGTCGCTTAGACGGGAGAGAAACCTACGAGCAGTACTTC
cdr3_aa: CASRLDGRETYEQYF

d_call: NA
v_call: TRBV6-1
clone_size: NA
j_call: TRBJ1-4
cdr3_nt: TGTGCCAGCAGTGGATTCGGACTTCCCGAAAAACTGTTTTTT
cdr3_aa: CASSGFGLPEKLFF

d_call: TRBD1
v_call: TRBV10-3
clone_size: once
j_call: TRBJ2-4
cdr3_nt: TGTGCCATCAGCTGGGACAGGGGGGGCATTCAGTACTTC
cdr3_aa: CAISWDRGGIQYF

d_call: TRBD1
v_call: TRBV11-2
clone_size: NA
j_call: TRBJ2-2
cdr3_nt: TGTGCCAGCGAGAAGACAGGGAAGGGCACCGGGGAGCTGTTTTTT
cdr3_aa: CASEKTGKGTGELFF

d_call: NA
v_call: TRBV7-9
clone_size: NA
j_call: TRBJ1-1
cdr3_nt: TGTGCCAGCAGCTCAACTCAGGGGTCGAACACTGAAGCTTTCTTT
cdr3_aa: CASSSTQGSNTEAFF

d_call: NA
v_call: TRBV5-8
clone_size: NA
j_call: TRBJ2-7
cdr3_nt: TGTGCCAGCAGCCCCGGAGGGGAGACGAGGTACGAGCAGTACTTC
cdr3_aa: CASSPGGETRYEQYF

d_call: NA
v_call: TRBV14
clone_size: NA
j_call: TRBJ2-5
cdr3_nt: TGTGCCAGCAGCCAACCACTAGGGAACCAAGAGACCCAGTACTTC
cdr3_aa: CASSQPLGNQETQYF

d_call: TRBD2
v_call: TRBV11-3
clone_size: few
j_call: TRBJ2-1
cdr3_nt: TGTGCCAGCAGCCGCGGACTAGTTGGTGAGCAGTTCTTC
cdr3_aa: CASSRGLVGEQFF

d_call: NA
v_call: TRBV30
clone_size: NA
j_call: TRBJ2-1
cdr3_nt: TGTGCCTGGATTGATGACTGGTCTAGCGCTCTTTCCAGAGAGCAGTTCTTC
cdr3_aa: CAWIDDWSSALSREQFF

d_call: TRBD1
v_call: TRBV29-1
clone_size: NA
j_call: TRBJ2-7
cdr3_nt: TGCAGCGTTGTATGGAGACAGGGCAACGAGCAGTACTTC
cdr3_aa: CSVVWRQGNEQYF

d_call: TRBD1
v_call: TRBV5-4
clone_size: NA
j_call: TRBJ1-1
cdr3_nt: TGTGCCAGCAGGACAGGGGATAAGAACACTGAAGCTTTCTTT
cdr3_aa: CASRTGDKNTEAFF

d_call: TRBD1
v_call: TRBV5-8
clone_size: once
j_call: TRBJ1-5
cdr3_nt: TGTGCCAGCAGCTTATTCTCCGGGACAGGGGGCGATTTAAATCAGCCCCAGCATTTT
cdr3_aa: CASSLFSGTGGDLNQPQHF

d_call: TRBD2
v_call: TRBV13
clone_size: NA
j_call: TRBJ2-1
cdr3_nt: TGTGCCAGCAGCGCCTCTAGCGGGAGGGCCCCGTTCTTC
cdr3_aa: CASSASSGRAPFF

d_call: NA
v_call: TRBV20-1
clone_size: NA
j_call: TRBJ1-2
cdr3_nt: TGCAGTGCTAATAACTATGGCTACTCCTTC
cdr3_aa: CSANNYGYSF

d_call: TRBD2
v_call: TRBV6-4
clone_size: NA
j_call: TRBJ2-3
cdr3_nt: TGTGCCAGCAGTGTGCTAGCGGGAGTAGGAGATACGCAGTATTTT
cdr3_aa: CASSVLAGVGDTQYF

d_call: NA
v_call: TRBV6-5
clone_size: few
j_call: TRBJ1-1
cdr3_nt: TGTGCCAGCAGTTACCAGGGTGACACTGAAGCTTTCTTT
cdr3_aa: CASSYQGDTEAFF

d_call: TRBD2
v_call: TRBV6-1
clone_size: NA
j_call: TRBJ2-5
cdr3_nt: TGTGCCAGCAGTGAAGCCAAGACTAGCGGGAGTGAGACCCAGTACTTC
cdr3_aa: CASSEAKTSGSETQYF

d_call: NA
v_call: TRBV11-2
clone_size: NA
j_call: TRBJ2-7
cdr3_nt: TGTGCCAGCAGCTTAGCTTACGAGCAGTACTTC
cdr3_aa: CASSLAYEQYF

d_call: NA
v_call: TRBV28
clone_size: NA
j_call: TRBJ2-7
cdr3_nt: TGTGCCAGCAGGTCCCTCGGGGGTTTCCCCTACGAGCAGTACTTC
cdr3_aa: CASRSLGGFPYEQYF

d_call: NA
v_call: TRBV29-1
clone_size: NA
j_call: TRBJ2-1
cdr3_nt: TGCAGCGTTGAGGATGTGGGACAAGCCTACAATGAGCAGTTCTTC
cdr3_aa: CSVEDVGQAYNEQFF

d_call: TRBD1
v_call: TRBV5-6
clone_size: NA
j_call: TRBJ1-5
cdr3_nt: TGTGCCAGCAGCTTCCGGACAGGGGGAACAACTCAGCCCCAGCATTTT
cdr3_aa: CASSFRTGGTTQPQHF

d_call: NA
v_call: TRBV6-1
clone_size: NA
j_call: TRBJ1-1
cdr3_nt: TGTGCCAGCAGTGGGCAGGGAGGGGACACTGAAGCTTTCTTT
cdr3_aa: CASSGQGGDTEAFF